Each of the 16 T cell receptor beta chains below was sequenced from the same sample in a study of T cell responses to AZD1222 COVID-19 vaccine. Generated by immunoSEQ multiplex PCR, the TCRdb table keeps only in-frame clones and is missing some. The profile shows 99,000 or so clones, 82% of them singletons. This specimen was peripheral blood, taken on day 0 of AZD1222 vaccination. These receptors all come from an adult in good health.

The chain uses TRBV7-9 and TRBJ2-7, with D hard to call. The CDR3 length is 11 residues. Trimming removed 5 bases at V and 1 base at J, with 3 bases between. CDR1 and CDR2 (germline): SEHNR, FQNEAQ (reference sequence). CDR3 nucleotides: TGTGCCAGCAGCCCTTCCTACGAGCAGTACTTC. Encoded protein: CASSPSYEQYF.

The V and J genes are TRBV9 and TRBJ2-3, with D possibly called TRBD1 or TRBD2 (5 bases each). The germline CDR1 and CDR2 sequences are SGDLS and YYNGEE. The CDR3 is 18 amino acids. V lost 2 bases and J 0 bases, leaving 19 bases between the germline ends. The DNA for the CDR3 is TGTGCCAGCAGCGTGGCCTGGGGGACCCACCCTAGCACAGATACGCAGTATTTT. Residues: CASSVAWGTHPSTDTQYF.

This clone was observed a single time. This rearrangement joins TRBV7-9 to TRBJ2-1; a possible D gene is TRBD2 (5 bases). From germline, CDR1 is SEHNR and CDR2 FQNEAQ (reference sequence). Between the trimmed V and J ends, which lost 3 bases and 6 bases, there was a span of 18 bases. The CDR3 runs to 16 residues. CDR3 bases: TGTGCCAGCAGCTTCAGTTCTGGCGGGTACAGCAATGAGCAGTTCTTC. Translated: CASSFSSGGYSNEQFF.

The chain links TRBV9 to TRBJ2-5, with 7 bases fitting TRBD1. Germline V gives CDR1 SGDLS, CDR2 YYNGEE. Germline trimming cut 0 bases from V and 4 bases from J; bases unmatched to any gene: 3. This CDR3 has 14 residues. The CDR3 here is CASSVGGGIETQYF. The CDR3 bases are TGTGCCAGCAGCGTAGGAGGGGGCATAGAGACCCAGTACTTC.

This clone was detected only once. The gene calls are TRBV29-1 and TRBJ2-3, with D perhaps TRBD2 (6 bases). The CDR3 has 15 residues. In germline, CDR1 is SQVTM, CDR2 ANQGSEA. Trimming took off 1 base at V and 0 bases at J, with 11 bases between the two ends. CDR3 region: CSVEVLATSTDTQYF. The CDR3 coding sequence is TGCAGCGTTGAAGTACTAGCTACTAGCACAGATACGCAGTATTTT.

The V and J genes are TRBV6-2 or TRBV6-3 and TRBJ1-2; 9 nucleotides line up with TRBD1. The CDR3 runs 16 residues. CDR1 and CDR2 (germline): MNHEY, SVGEGT. The V gene end was trimmed by 3 bases and the J gene end by 2 bases; junction bases not matched to a gene: 7. The CDR3 is CASSYGQGRTNYGYTF. The CDR3 DNA follows: TGTGCCAGCAGTTATGGACAGGGGAGGACAAACTATGGCTACACCTTC.

CDR3 DNA sequence: TGTGCCAGCAGCTTGGCCGGCAGGGGGAGGGAAGCTTTCTTT. This gives the protein CASSLAGRGREAFF. The J gene is TRBJ1-1, the V gene TRBV5-4, with TRBD1 identical over 7 bases. This CDR3 is built from 14 residues. J was trimmed by 8 bases and V by 0 bases; bases with no gene match: 7. CDR1 SGHNT and CDR2 YYREEE come from the germline V gene (reference sequence).

As to this clone: Other DNA sequences of this sample code for an identical CDR3. V is TRBV11-2 and J is TRBJ2-7, with TRBD1 as a possible D gene (5 bases). The CDR3 extends over 12 amino acids. V was trimmed by 4 bases and J by 3 bases, leaving 7 bases between them. Per germline, CDR1 SGHAT and CDR2 FQNNGV. CDR3 sequence: CASSSQGYEQYF. CDR3 DNA: TGTGCCAGCAGCTCGCAGGGCTACGAGCAGTACTTC.

This chain connects TRBV4-1 to TRBJ2-1; 12 bases align to TRBD2. V trimming: 1 base; J trimming: 10 bases; junction bases outside the gene matches: 5. Germline loops: CDR1 MGHRA, CDR2 YSYEKL. The CDR3 is 15 residues long. CDR3 residues: CASSQGTSGAYEQFF. The CDR3 DNA is TGCGCCAGCAGCCAAGGGACTAGCGGGGCCTACGAGCAGTTCTTC.

This sequence joins TRBV6-2 or TRBV6-3 and TRBJ1-2; D is possibly TRBD1 (5 bases). Trimming cost V 0 bases and J 0 bases, with 11 bases left between them. This CDR3 has 16 amino acids. Germline CDR1 MNHEY, CDR2 SVGEGT. The CDR3 reads CASSYSRGTSNYGYTF. The CDR3 DNA reads as TGTGCCAGCAGTTACTCGAGGGGAACTTCTAACTATGGCTACACCTTC.

The V gene is TRBV5-3, the J gene TRBJ2-5; D is unresolved. TRBV5-3 is filed as an ORF, its function uncertain. The CDR3 runs to 11 residues. Trimming stripped 1 base from V and 13 bases from J, with 11 bases between. CDR3 loop: CARSLRRSGYF. Here the CDR3 DNA reads TGTGCCAGAAGCTTGCGCCGGTCGGGGTACTTC.

In this sample, this clone turned up once. The chain carries TRBV6-5 and TRBJ1-1, with D possibly matching TRBD1 (5 bases). V shed 3 bases and J shed 0 bases, with 14 bases lying between them. Germline CDR1 is MNHEY and CDR2 is SVGAGI. The CDR3 contains 16 residues. For the CDR3, the DNA is TGTGCCAGCAGTTATGGGCAGGGTTTTATGAACACTGAAGCTTTCTTT. It codes for CASSYGQGFMNTEAFF.

The chain combines TRBV7-9 with TRBJ1-1; tentatively, D is TRBD1 (5 bases). The germline V gene has CDR1 SEHNR and CDR2 FQNEAQ (reference sequence). The V gene lost 1 base and the J gene lost 2 bases, with 8 bases spanning the gap. The CDR3 extends over 14 amino acids. The CDR3 protein is CASSLERGNTEAFF. CDR3 bases: TGTGCCAGCAGCTTAGAGAGGGGAAACACTGAAGCTTTCTTT. Full variable domain (remainder filled in from reference TRBV7-9 and TRBJ1-1): DTGVSQNPRHKITKRGQNVTFRCDPISEHNRLYWYRQTLGQGPEFLTYFQNEAQLEKSRLLSDRFSAERPKGSFSTLEIQRTEQGDSAMYLCASSLERGNTEAFFGQGTRLTVV.

The rearrangement links TRBV18 to TRBJ1-1, with D unresolved. This CDR3 is built from 13 residues. The germline V gene encodes CDR1 KGHSH and CDR2 LQKENI. With 3 bases removed from V and 7 bases from J, the gap between germline ends came to 12 bases. CDR3 sequence: CASSPQVGDEAFF. CDR3 nucleotide sequence: TGTGCCAGCTCACCTCAGGTCGGCGATGAAGCTTTCTTT.

This clone was seen only a few times. This chain connects TRBV5-5 to TRBJ1-6; a possible D gene is TRBD1 (5 bases). Germline CDR1 SGHKS, CDR2 YYEKEE (reference sequence). V was cut by 3 bases and J by 10 bases, with 17 bases left in between. There are 15 residues in the CDR3. The CDR3 here is CASSSTIGGTSPLHF. CDR3 in DNA: TGTGCCAGCAGCTCCACAATCGGGGGAACCTCACCCCTCCACTTT.

J is TRBJ2-7 and V is TRBV7-2, with 13 positions matching TRBD2. CDR3 length: 16 amino acids. Per germline, CDR1 SGHTA and CDR2 FQGNSA. V shed 5 bases and J 3 bases; nucleotides not matched to a gene: 7. CDR3 residues: CASSLGLAGDYYEQYF. CDR3 sequence (DNA): TGTGCCAGCAGCCTCGGACTAGCGGGGGACTACTACGAGCAGTACTTC.